These T cell receptor beta chains were read from a single sample in a study of blood T cell repertoires in COVID-19. The assay was immunoSEQ multiplex PCR, and TCRdb's table has in-frame clones only and misses some. This table holds about 190,000 clones, just under 90% found once. Source material: peripheral blood. The receptor set was obtained from a woman aged 70-85 years with COVID-19, enrolled during active disease. The CDR3 runs from the conserved cysteine through the conserved F or W. The D gene is left open where the match is weak. Size is omitted from some rows. Given values are once, few, many or a class for expanded clones.

j_call	clone_size	v_call	d_call	cdr3_aa	cdr3_nt
TRBJ2-3	once	TRBV29-1	NA	CSVEFLGAITDTQYF	TGCAGCGTTGAGTTTCTGGGAGCCATCACAGATACGCAGTATTTT
TRBJ2-1	NA	TRBV19	TRBD1	CASSFQGADEQFF	TGTGCCAGTAGTTTTCAGGGGGCCGATGAGCAGTTCTTC
TRBJ1-2	once	TRBV30	NA	CAWNRAGGYTF	TGTGCCTGGAATAGGGCGGGTGGCTACACCTTC
TRBJ1-3	NA	TRBV5-1	NA	CASSLGDISGNTIYF	TGCGCCAGCAGCTTGGGAGACATCTCTGGAAACACCATATATTTT
TRBJ2-1	NA	TRBV12-5	NA	CASGLGTTYNEQFF	TGTGCTAGTGGTTTGGGGACTACCTACAATGAGCAGTTCTTC
TRBJ2-1	NA	TRBV11-3	NA	CASSLVWGEDNEQFF	TGTGCCAGCAGCTTAGTGTGGGGAGAGGACAATGAGCAGTTCTTC
TRBJ2-7	NA	TRBV10-3	TRBD2	CAISESGAGGPYEQYF	TGTGCCATCAGTGAGTCGGGGGCGGGAGGTCCCTACGAGCAGTACTTC
TRBJ1-1	NA	TRBV30	NA	CAWSVRGNTEAFF	TGTGCCTGGAGTGTAAGAGGGAACACTGAAGCTTTCTTT
TRBJ1-2	NA	TRBV5-6	NA	CASSLAQGPYGYTF	TGTGCCAGCAGCTTGGCTCAGGGTCCCTATGGCTACACCTTC
TRBJ1-2	NA	TRBV7-2	NA	CASSLGGITNYGYTF	TGTGCCAGCAGCTTAGGTGGCATTACTAACTATGGCTACACCTTC
TRBJ1-2	NA	TRBV30	NA	CAWSVQGQGYYGYTF	TGTGCCTGGAGTGTCCAGGGGCAGGGGTACTATGGCTACACCTTC
TRBJ2-5	NA	TRBV15	NA	CATSRRGSRRETQYF	TGTGCCACCAGCAGAAGGGGATCGAGGCGCGAGACCCAGTACTTC
TRBJ2-1	NA	TRBV29-1	TRBD2	CSVEIGREIYNEQFF	TGCAGCGTTGAGATAGGGCGGGAGATCTACAATGAGCAGTTCTTC
TRBJ2-7	NA	TRBV15	TRBD2	CATSREGGSESYEQYF	TGTGCCACCAGCAGAGAAGGCGGGAGTGAGTCCTACGAGCAGTACTTC
TRBJ2-4	NA	TRBV6-5	NA	CASSLGRVNIQYF	TGTGCCAGCAGTTTGGGCAGGGTGAACATTCAGTACTTC
TRBJ2-4	NA	TRBV28	NA	CASSLLSAGSIQYF	TGTGCCAGCAGTTTATTGTCCGCGGGGTCCATTCAGTACTTC
TRBJ2-3	NA	TRBV3-1/TRBV3-2	NA	CASSPDLGENTDTQYF	TGTGCCAGCAGCCCCGATTTAGGGGAAAACACAGATACGCAGTATTTT
TRBJ1-6	NA	TRBV2	TRBD1	CALSGGTGSSPLHF	TGTGCCTTGTCGGGGGGGACAGGGTCGTCACCCCTCCACTTT
TRBJ2-7	NA	TRBV6-6	NA	CASSYPRVDEQYF	TGTGCCAGCAGTTACCCTAGAGTGGATGAGCAGTACTTC
TRBJ2-5	once	TRBV3-1/TRBV3-2	TRBD1	CASSPEGTGETQYF	TGTGCCAGCAGCCCAGAAGGGACAGGGGAGACCCAGTACTTC
TRBJ1-5	NA	TRBV5-6	NA	CASARWGLVTQHF	TGTGCCAGCGCCAGGTGGGGACTCGTGACCCAGCATTTT
TRBJ1-5	NA	TRBV19	TRBD1	CASSIRGQGASSNQPQHF	TGTGCCAGTAGTATAAGGGGACAGGGGGCGAGTAGCAATCAGCCCCAGCATTTT
TRBJ1-6	NA	TRBV7-8	NA	CASSSGGEGNSPLHF	TGTGCCAGCAGCTCGGGGGGAGAGGGGAATTCACCCCTCCACTTT
TRBJ1-5	NA	TRBV6-2/TRBV6-3	TRBD1	CASSYTPTGGYSNQPQHF	TGTGCCAGCAGTTACACCCCGACAGGGGGGTATAGCAATCAGCCCCAGCATTTT
TRBJ1-1	NA	TRBV27	NA	CASNGVTGRNTEAFF	TGTGCCAGCAATGGGGTGACAGGTCGAAACACTGAAGCTTTCTTT
TRBJ2-7	few	TRBV5-1	TRBD1	CASSGRDRVYEQYF	TGCGCCAGCAGCGGGAGGGACAGGGTCTACGAGCAGTACTTC
TRBJ1-1	NA	TRBV9	NA	CASSVTGSTEAFF	TGTGCCAGCAGCGTGACAGGTAGCACTGAAGCTTTCTTT
TRBJ2-7	NA	TRBV27	TRBD1	CASSLWMGQSYEQYF	TGTGCCAGCAGTTTATGGATGGGACAGTCCTACGAGCAGTACTTC
TRBJ1-1	NA	TRBV29-1	TRBD1	CSVRQGLSAEAFF	TGCAGCGTTCGACAGGGACTGAGCGCTGAAGCTTTCTTT
TRBJ2-7	NA	TRBV19	NA	CASSIGAAAAAYEQYF	TGTGCCAGTAGTATTGGCGCGGCAGCGGCTGCCTACGAGCAGTACTTC
TRBJ1-1	NA	TRBV29-1	TRBD1	CSAQDRGTEAFF	TGCAGCGCGCAGGACAGGGGCACTGAAGCTTTCTTT
TRBJ1-2	NA	TRBV3-1/TRBV3-2	TRBD1	CASSPGQGNYGYTF	TGTGCCAGCAGCCCGGGACAGGGCAACTATGGCTACACCTTC
TRBJ1-1	few	TRBV28	NA	CASSLAGVITEAFF	TGTGCCAGCAGCCTGGCGGGGGTGATCACTGAAGCTTTCTTT
TRBJ2-2	NA	TRBV24-1	TRBD2	CATSGSGMGGELFF	TGTGCCACCAGTGGTAGCGGGATGGGCGGGGAGCTGTTTTTT
TRBJ2-3	NA	TRBV2	TRBD2	CASSEKSTSDSTDTQYF	TGTGCCAGCAGTGAAAAAAGCACTAGCGACAGCACAGATACGCAGTATTTT
TRBJ2-7	NA	TRBV28	NA	CASSLWTGTPYEQYF	TGTGCCAGCAGTTTATGGACAGGGACTCCCTACGAGCAGTACTTC
TRBJ1-5	NA	TRBV19	NA	CASSIGRANQPQHF	TGTGCCAGTAGTATAGGCAGGGCAAATCAGCCCCAGCATTTT
TRBJ1-1	NA	TRBV18	NA	CASSSGASEAFF	TGTGCCAGCTCGTCAGGGGCTAGTGAAGCTTTCTTT
TRBJ2-7	NA	TRBV4-2	TRBD2	CASSQELAGGTLAPYEQYF	TGTGCCAGCAGCCAAGAACTAGCGGGAGGGACCCTCGCTCCCTACGAGCAGTACTTC
TRBJ2-5	few	TRBV5-1	NA	CASSLGETQETQYF	TGCGCCAGCAGCTTGGGGGAGACTCAAGAGACCCAGTACTTC
TRBJ2-2	NA	TRBV19	TRBD1	CASRGYRDRGNTGELFF	TGTGCCAGTAGGGGGTACCGGGACAGGGGGAACACCGGGGAGCTGTTTTTT
TRBJ1-3	NA	TRBV9	NA	CASSPGGSGNTIYF	TGTGCCAGCAGCCCCGGGGGCTCTGGAAACACCATATATTTT
TRBJ1-4	NA	TRBV28	NA	CASSFVQGAEKLFF	TGTGCCAGCAGTTTTGTCCAGGGTGCCGAAAAACTGTTTTTT
TRBJ2-6	NA	TRBV7-9	TRBD2	CASSFGLAGLSGANVLTF	TGTGCCAGCAGCTTTGGCCTAGCGGGACTCTCTGGGGCCAACGTCCTGACTTTC
TRBJ2-2	NA	TRBV7-8	NA	CASSRTVGELFF	TGTGCCAGCAGCCGGACAGTAGGAGAGCTGTTTTTT
TRBJ2-2	NA	TRBV19	NA	CATFQWRGLTGELFF	TGTGCCACCTTTCAGTGGAGGGGGCTGACCGGGGAGCTGTTTTTT
TRBJ1-1	few	TRBV6-5	NA	CASSYSWASGEAFF	TGTGCCAGCAGTTACTCGTGGGCCTCGGGGGAAGCTTTCTTT
TRBJ1-2	NA	TRBV4-2	TRBD1	CASSHTGADGYGYTF	TGTGCCAGCAGCCACACAGGGGCGGACGGCTATGGCTACACCTTC
TRBJ1-1	NA	TRBV6-4	TRBD1	CASRGTANTEAFF	TGTGCCAGTCGTGGGACAGCAAACACTGAAGCTTTCTTT
TRBJ1-1	NA	TRBV18	TRBD1	CASSPGTVTEAFF	TGTGCCAGCTCACCCGGGACAGTCACTGAAGCTTTCTTT
TRBJ1-1	NA	TRBV15	TRBD1	CATSSDRTNTEAFF	TGTGCCACCAGCTCGGACAGGACCAACACTGAAGCTTTCTTT